This T cell receptor beta chain comes out of a study of blood T cell repertoires in COVID-19. Study in general: Collection of acute and convalescent COVID-19 samples took place in the United States, Italy and Spain. T cells, B-cell-depleted T cells, or PBMCs supplied cDNA or gDNA.

V lost 4 bases, J lost 8 bases, and 10 bases stayed unmatched. CDR3 length: 14 amino acids. Germline V gene sequence: CDR1 LGHDT, CDR2 YNNKEL (reference sequence). This clone was found a few times. The table came from immunoSEQ multiplex PCR; TCRdb's copy has only in-frame clones and leaves some out. The sample records under 75,000 clones, about 81% being singletons. This chain links TRBV3-1 (or the pseudogene TRBV3-2) with TRBJ1-2; 7 bases are shared with TRBD1. The TCR sequence derives from a man at least 80 years old with acute or convalescent COVID-19. What was sequenced was peripheral blood. The CDR3 coding sequence is TGTGCCAGCAGCCTTAGTGAGGGGGCGCAAGGCTACACCTTC. Protein: CASSLSEGAQGYTF.